The source of this T cell receptor (beta chain) is a study of T cells in Graves' hyperthyroidism and ophthalmopathy. TCR beta CDR3 region amplification was performed from RNA transcripts. When the TCR CDR3 underwent first-round RT-PCR, the HTBI primer set was used. MiXCR was run by TCRdb on the multiplex PCR reads, yielding one entry per CDR3 protein. The sample lists hundreds of thousands of distinct CDR3 sequences; 30% to 40% were seen once. V lost 4 bases and J lost 7, with 15 bases in between. The germline V gene encodes CDR1 SGDLS and CDR2 YYNGEE. This CDR3 region has 13 residues. Study-level points and caveats: Blood held most thyroid clonotypes expanded above 0.001 frequency.

This clonotype was counted many times. What it recognizes is unknown. Patients were aged 18 to 65, had disease duration under 2 months, and had newly diagnosed hyperthyroidism. Uncontrolled infection, other autoimmune disease, pregnancy or lactation excluded patients. This clonotype was obtained from a woman in her 40s with Graves' hyperthyroidism. The material sequenced was blood. V is TRBV9 and J is TRBJ2-7; D unresolved. The CDR3 bases are TGTGCCAGCAGCTCCATTAACCAGAGGGAGCAGTACTTC. This codes for CASSSINQREQYF.